This T cell receptor beta chain was captured by sequencing in a study of cytotoxic CD8 clonotypes in ibrutinib-treated CLL. Study results and limitations: There were few public clonotypes, and on treatment they contracted or stayed stable.

With regard to this clone: The antigen is unknown.

Sequencing was performed with immunoSEQ multiplex PCR; in TCRdb, only in-frame clones are kept and a portion is missing. This table has around 33,000 clones, roughly 49% appearing once. The CDR3 sequence is 15 residues long. The V and J ends lost 4 bases and 3 bases, in that order; junction bases with no gene match: 6. Looked up from germline, CDR1 is SEHNR and CDR2 is FQNEAQ (reference sequence). This clonotype was sampled from a human donor with chronic lymphocytic leukemia. The chain joins TRBV7-9 to TRBJ2-5; TRBD1 aligns across 9 bases. The sample consisted of PBMCs, taken before ibrutinib treatment. CDR3 nucleotide sequence: TGTGCCAGCAGCTCCCGACAGGGGGGAGAAGAGACCCAGTACTTC. Translation: CASSSRQGGEETQYF.